The sequence of this TCR beta chain was determined in a study of OX40 agonist ivuxolimab in advanced cancers. Points from the study as a whole: Relative to CD4+, CD8+ T cells held more expanded clones on average.

The germline CDR1 and CDR2 sequences are GTSNPN and SVGIG (reference sequence). The junction had 9 bases not matched to a gene; V was cut back by 7 bases and J by 5 bases. The CDR3 covers 14 residues. This table comes from immunoSEQ multiplex PCR, and its TCRdb copy is limited to in-frame clones, with some not included. The sample comprises around 93,000 clones, about 86% of which are singletons, and 1.5% to 2% rests with the top ten. In the case of this clone: The antigen is undetermined.

The V and J genes are TRBV30 and TRBJ2-1; 9 bases fit TRBD1. The receptor was isolated from an adult with an advanced solid tumor such as melanoma, head and neck, liver or kidney cancer. Sequences were derived from CD4+ or CD8+ T cells sorted from blood, sampled in a trial of the OX40 agonist ivuxolimab. The CDR3 DNA is TGTGCCTCCCCACAGGGGGCGGATGACAATGAGCAGTTCTTC. Its protein is CASPQGADDNEQFF.